Listed here are 13 T cell receptor beta chains from one sample, sequenced in a study of cytomegalovirus exposure and HLA in healthy donors. The data were produced by immunoSEQ multiplex PCR, yet TCRdb's version contains in-frame clones alone and is incomplete. The sample holds roughly 71,000 clones, 94% seen once. The sample consisted of PBMCs. The receptors shown here come from a woman aged 18-30 years in good health and CMV-seronegative.

A single count supports this clone. The gene calls are TRBV5-1 and TRBJ2-7; possibly TRBD2 for D (6 bases). CDR1 is SGHRS and CDR2 is YFSETQ in the germline V gene. V lost 4 bases and J 2 bases, leaving 19 bases between the germline ends. The CDR3 is made up of 16 amino acids. The CDR3 DNA reads as TGCGCCAGCAGCCACCTGGGGGGTGGATCTGCCTACGAGCAGTACTTC. Its protein is CASSHLGGGSAYEQYF.

The V gene is TRBV7-2, the J gene TRBJ2-7; D remains ambiguous. CDR3 size: 11 residues. The V gene's germline CDR1 is SGHTA and CDR2 FQGNSA. Trimming removed 5 bases at V and 1 base at J, with 3 bases between. CDR3: CASSRSYEQYF. The CDR3 DNA is TGTGCCAGCAGCCGGTCCTACGAGCAGTACTTC.

J is TRBJ1-6 and V is TRBV9; D remains ambiguous. V was cut by 3 bases and J by 0 bases, with 7 bases left in between. The length of the CDR3 is 15 residues. The V gene's germline CDR1 is SGDLS and CDR2 YYNGEE. DNA of the CDR3: TGTGCCAGCAGCGAAGGGAGCTCCTATAATTCACCCCTCCACTTT. It is translated as CASSEGSSYNSPLHF. Complete variable domain (other parts from reference TRBV9 and TRBJ1-6): DSGVTQTPKHLITATGQRVTLRCSPRSGDLSVYWYQQSLDQGLQFLIQYYNGEERAKGNILERFSAQQFPDLHSELNLSSLELGDSALYFCASSEGSSYNSPLHFGNGTRLTVT.

In its sample, this clone was seen once. The chain links TRBV5-1 to TRBJ1-2; no clear D gene. Germline V gene sequence: CDR1 SGHRS, CDR2 YFSETQ. Between the trimmed V and J ends, which lost 4 bases and 4 bases, there was a span of 23 bases. CDR3 length equals 17 residues. This CDR3 reads CASSRLTPTGTPYGYTF. The CDR3 nucleotides are TGCGCCAGCAGCCGGTTAACCCCGACGGGAACCCCCTATGGCTACACCTTC.

The J gene is TRBJ1-1, the V gene TRBV11-3, with a possible D match to TRBD1 (6 bases). The germline gives CDR1 SGHNT, CDR2 YENEEA. V dropped 2 bases and J dropped 3 bases, with 7 bases sitting between them. The CDR3 consists of 13 residues. The CDR3 bases are TGTGCCAGCAGCTTAAACAGGGACACTGAAGCTTTCTTT. It yields the protein CASSLNRDTEAFF.

The chain recombines TRBV6-6 with TRBJ2-7, with D perhaps matching TRBD1 (8 bases). Trimming removed 5 bases from V and 3 bases from J, with 14 bases in between. This CDR3 region has 14 residues. Germline values: CDR1 MNHNY, CDR2 SVGAGI (reference sequence). Here the CDR3 reads CASSKQGGNYEQYF. CDR3 DNA: TGTGCCAGCAGTAAACAGGGGGGGAACTACGAGCAGTACTTC.

This clone showed up just a few times. The V call is TRBV30, the J call TRBJ1-2; D not resolved. Germline V gene sequence: CDR1 GTSNPN, CDR2 SVGIG (reference sequence). There are 12 residues in the CDR3. V was trimmed by 0 bases and J by 4 bases, leaving 6 bases between them. CDR3 in DNA: TGTGCCTGGAGTGTCAGTTTCTATGGCTACACCTTC. This encodes CAWSVSFYGYTF.

This chain connects TRBV2 to TRBJ2-1; D unresolved. The CDR3 contains 11 residues. Per the germline V gene, CDR1 is SNHLY and CDR2 is FYNNEI. The V and J ends lost 5 bases and 12 bases respectively, with 11 bases between them. In nucleotides, the CDR3 is TGTGCCAGCAGTCCCGAGTCAGGGCAGTTCTTC. Amino acids: CASSPESGQFF.

The V and J genes are TRBV5-4 and TRBJ2-3, with TRBD1 matching over 12 bases. CDR3 length equals 15 residues. Germline values: CDR1 SGHNT, CDR2 YYREEE (reference sequence). V lost 10 bases and J lost 2; bases outside the gene matches: 8. CDR3 sequence reads: CAGGTGGANTDTQYF. The CDR3 DNA follows: TGTGCCGGAGGGACAGGGGGCGCAAACACAGATACGCAGTATTTT. The complete variable domain, with remaining parts taken from reference TRBV5-4 and TRBJ2-3, reads ETGVTQSPTHLIKTRGQQVTLRCSSQSGHNTVSWYQQALGQGPQFIFQYYREEENGRGNFPPRFSGLQFPNYSSELNVNALELDDSALYLCAGGTGGANTDTQYFGPGTRLTVL.

The chain links TRBV28 to TRBJ1-4; 7 bases match TRBD1. This CDR3 has 12 residues. Germline CDR1 and CDR2: MDHEN and SYDVKM. J lost 8 bases, V lost 6 bases, and 3 bases had no gene match. The CDR3 protein is CASRRGREKLFF. CDR3 DNA: TGTGCCAGCAGGAGGGGGCGAGAAAAACTGTTTTTT.

This chain joins TRBV5-4 and TRBJ2-7; 7 positions match TRBD1. V gave up 1 base and J gave up 4 bases; unmatched junction bases: 8. CDR3 length equals 15 residues. From germline, CDR1 is SGHNT and CDR2 YYREEE (reference sequence). CDR3: CASSLQQGVGYEQYF. In DNA, the CDR3 is TGTGCCAGCAGCTTGCAGCAGGGGGTTGGATACGAGCAGTACTTC.

Worth noting for this clone: The junction does not match germline at one end; this may be a read error. This sequence joins TRBV7-7 and TRBJ2-1, with a weak D call TRBD2 (6 bases). Germline CDR1 is SSHAT and CDR2 is FNYEAQ (reference sequence). CDR3 size: 16 residues. CDR3 residues: CASSSGRLVTYNEQFF. As DNA, the CDR3 is TGTGCTAGCAGCTCCGGAAGACTAGTTACCTACAATGAGCAGTTCTTC. The full variable domain, in which reference TRBV7-7 and TRBJ2-1 provide the parts outside the CDR3, is GAGVSQSPRYKVTKRGQDVTLRCDPISSHATLYWYQQALGQGPEFLTYFNYEAQPDKSGLPSDRFSAERPEGSISTLTIQRTEQRDSAMYRCASSSGRLVTYNEQFFGPGTRLTVL.

The V and J genes are TRBV10-3 and TRBJ2-7; TRBD2 matches 7 bases. The CDR3 sequence is 18 residues long. Germline V CDR1 and CDR2: ENHRY, SYGVKD. V lost 4 bases to trimming and J lost 4 bases; unmatched junction nucleotides: 19. For the CDR3, the DNA is TGTGCCATCAGTGGGGGGGGGAGGGCGTCCCCCACGTTGTACGAGCAGTACTTC. This encodes CAISGGGRASPTLYEQYF.